Each of the 3 T cell receptor beta chains below was sequenced from the same sample in a study of T-cell memory formation after mild COVID-19. Each CDR3 protein is one row after TCRdb ran MiXCR on the 5' RACE reads. The sample shows tens of thousands of distinct CDR3 sequences, more than 7% of them seen only once. The specimen sequenced was PBMCs or a T cell subset sorted from them (not recorded which). These receptors originate from a man between 18 and 35 years old who had mild COVID-19 (a few samples of this study predate the infection). Cell type and time point are not known.

Here the CDR3 DNA reads TGCGCCAGCAGCTCTGGACTAGCGGGGAGTGAGCAGTTCTTC. Translation: CASSSGLAGSEQFF. This sequence joins TRBV5-1 and TRBJ2-1, with TRBD2 identical over 12 bases. V shed 3 bases and J 9 bases; nucleotides not matched to a gene: 4. This CDR3 has 14 amino acids. The germline V gene has CDR1 SGHRS and CDR2 YFSETQ.

J is TRBJ2-2 and V is TRBV12-3 or TRBV12-4, with 9 bases fitting TRBD1. The length of the CDR3 is 16 residues. V was clipped by 6 bases and J by 4 bases; unmatched bases: 9. CDR3 bases: TGTGCCAGCAGGTGGATGGGGACAGGGAGCACCGGGGAGCTGTTTTTT. Amino acids: CASRWMGTGSTGELFF.

In this sample, this clonotype turned up a few times. The junction and the germline gene differ at one end; a read error may be behind it. This sequence joins TRBV24-1 and TRBJ1-1; D is undetermined. Germline CDR1 KGHDR, CDR2 SFDVKD. The CDR3 totals 8 residues. The CDR3 reads CATNLSYF. DNA of the CDR3: TGTGCCACCAATCTGTCCTACTTT.